This T cell receptor beta chain was recovered during a study of radiotherapy plus CTLA-4 blockade in lung cancer. In the study overall: Among patients, roughly 17% showed objective responses, and approximately 31% had disease control.

Trimming took off 3 bases at V and 0 bases at J, with 9 bases between the two ends. Germline assignment: CDR1 LGHNA and CDR2 YSLEER. CDR3 length: 15 amino acids. Using immunoSEQ multiplex PCR, the repertoire was profiled, and TCRdb retains in-frame clones only, with some absent. The top ten hold 9.5% to 10% of the sample, which has around 43,000 clones, about 74% seen once. Enrolled patients, whose metastatic non-small-cell lung cancer was chemo-refractory, received focal radiation plus CTLA-4 blockade with ipilimumab. The TCR sequence derives from a human donor with non-small cell lung cancer who had stable disease on radiotherapy plus ipilimumab. This chain joins TRBV4-3 and TRBJ1-3; D remains unclear. Sequencing was performed on peripheral blood, taken from a patient treated with radiotherapy plus ipilimumab. The CDR3 DNA reads TGCGCCAGCAGCCAGGGAGCGGTCTCTGGAAACACCATATATTTT. This encodes CASSQGAVSGNTIYF.